This TCR beta chain appears in the sequencing data of a study of blood T cell repertoires in COVID-19. Background on the study: COVID-19 samples, acute and convalescent, were from the United States, Italy and Spain. From T cells, B-cell-depleted T cells, or PBMCs came the material, which was cDNA or gDNA.

Per the study methods: Researchers report that nucleated cell counts were estimated from reference gene primer amplification. The data were produced by immunoSEQ multiplex PCR, yet TCRdb's version contains in-frame clones alone and is incomplete. For V, J and clone size, that table is used; D and trimming come from the DNA. The sample has some 15,000 clones, around 88% seen once; the top ten hold around 8.5%. There are 15 residues in the CDR3. The trim removed 0 bases at V and 6 bases at J, leaving 6 bases unmatched. Germline loops: CDR1 SGDLS, CDR2 YYNGEE. J is TRBJ2-7 and V is TRBV9; TRBD2 aligns across 10 bases. Sequencing used peripheral blood. The TCR sequence derives from a human donor in a cohort sampled during active COVID-19. CDR3 amino acids: CASSVDLAGGGEQYF. CDR3 nucleotides: TGTGCCAGCAGCGTAGATTTAGCGGGAGGAGGCGAGCAGTACTTC.